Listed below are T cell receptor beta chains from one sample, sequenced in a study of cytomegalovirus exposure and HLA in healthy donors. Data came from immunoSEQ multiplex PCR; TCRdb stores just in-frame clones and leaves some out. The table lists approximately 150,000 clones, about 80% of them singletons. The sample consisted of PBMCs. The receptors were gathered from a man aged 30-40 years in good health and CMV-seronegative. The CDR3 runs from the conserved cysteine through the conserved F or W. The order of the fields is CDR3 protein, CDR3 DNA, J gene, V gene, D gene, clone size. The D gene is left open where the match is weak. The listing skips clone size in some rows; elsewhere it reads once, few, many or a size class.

cdr3_aa: CASSLPPSGRYRYNEQFF
cdr3_nt: TGTGCCAGCAGCTTACCTCCTAGCGGGAGATATCGCTACAATGAGCAGTTCTTC
j_call: TRBJ2-1
v_call: TRBV7-6
d_call: TRBD2
clone_size: .

cdr3_aa: CASSSSGFYEQYF
cdr3_nt: TGTGCCAGCAGCTCTAGCGGGTTTTACGAGCAGTACTTC
j_call: TRBJ2-7
v_call: TRBV4-2
d_call: TRBD2
clone_size: .

cdr3_aa: CASSIVTGEPPDTQYF
cdr3_nt: TGTGCCAGTAGTATAGTGACCGGGGAACCCCCAGATACGCAGTATTTT
j_call: TRBJ2-3
v_call: TRBV19
d_call: .
clone_size: .

cdr3_aa: CASSLWTGGEKLFF
cdr3_nt: TGCGCCAGCAGCCTATGGACAGGGGGTGAAAAACTGTTTTTT
j_call: TRBJ1-4
v_call: TRBV4-3
d_call: TRBD1
clone_size: .

cdr3_aa: CASSIGGSGYGYTF
cdr3_nt: TGTGCCAGTAGTATCGGCGGCAGTGGCTATGGCTACACCTTC
j_call: TRBJ1-2
v_call: TRBV19
d_call: .
clone_size: .

cdr3_aa: CASSRETFYAGRGRVGNEQFF
cdr3_nt: TGTGCCAGCTCACGGGAGACCTTTTACGCCGGCCGCGGGCGGGTAGGCAATGAGCAGTTCTTC
j_call: TRBJ2-1
v_call: TRBV18
d_call: .
clone_size: .

cdr3_aa: CASSGRSRGQFF
cdr3_nt: TGTGCCAGCAGCGGACGGTCCCGGGGGCAGTTCTTC
j_call: TRBJ2-1
v_call: TRBV28
d_call: .
clone_size: once

cdr3_aa: CAWSGPGQGENTEAFF
cdr3_nt: TGTGCCTGGAGTGGCCCGGGACAGGGGGAGAACACTGAAGCTTTCTTT
j_call: TRBJ1-1
v_call: TRBV30
d_call: TRBD1
clone_size: .

cdr3_aa: CASSYLLRSADTQYF
cdr3_nt: TGCGCCAGCAGCTACCTTCTAAGATCCGCAGATACGCAGTATTTT
j_call: TRBJ2-3
v_call: TRBV4-1
d_call: .
clone_size: .

cdr3_aa: CASSLDRGPIQYF
cdr3_nt: TGTGCCAGCAGCTTAGACAGAGGGCCCATTCAGTACTTC
j_call: TRBJ2-4
v_call: TRBV11-2
d_call: .
clone_size: .